Listed below are T cell receptor beta chains from one sample, sequenced in a study of human T cells and chemical hapten exposure. TCRdb re-called the RACE reads with MiXCR, one entry per CDR3 protein. The data hold tens of thousands of distinct CDR3 sequences, with around 5.9% observed a single time. What was sequenced was whole blood. Receptors were obtained from a human donor in good health. Some clones in this sample may be carry-over from other donors' samples. CDR3s leave out the opening cysteine and the closing phenylalanine or tryptophan. The D gene is left open where the match is weak. Only some rows state a clone size, as once, few, many or a class for expanded clones.

>TRBV15|many|TRBD2
ATSRVTSGRNEQF
>TRBV5-5|many|-
ASSGTRTNEQF
>TRBV7-9|many|-
ASLGFMNTEAF
>TRBV7-2|few|-
ASSFRGGQEAF
>TRBV7-6|many|-
ASSFSSSNEQF
>TRBV4-1|-|-
ASSQPGMAAEAF
>TRBV12-3/TRBV12-4|medium-sized|-
ASSPSGLKKQF
>TRBV20-1|many|TRBD2
SARDPREGNTGELF
>TRBV5-1|-|-
ASSLDQFGGNEQF
>TRBV6-1|many|-
ASSEKTGPESPDTQY
>TRBV5-4|-|TRBD2
ASRGGGLAGGNYEQY
>TRBV4-3|many|TRBD2
ASSQETSGGRSPGEQY
>TRBV6-1|many|-
ASSPPLRETYNSPLH
>TRBV12-5|many|TRBD2
ASAEGGRNEQF
>TRBV12-3/TRBV12-4|many|-
ASSKLTGPTTNEKLF
>TRBV28|many|-
ASSYYTSYSNQPQH
>TRBV5-1|few|-
ASSSDGATELTEAF
>TRBV5-1|many|TRBD1
ASSSNQGAAYNEQF
>TRBV24-1|many|-
ATSDLTTSYQH
>TRBV4-1|many|TRBD1
ASSPRTGGYEKLF
>TRBV6-2/TRBV6-3|many|-
ASSSYPDRPNTEAF
>TRBV20-1|many|-
SARADRGSQY
>TRBV4-1|few|TRBD1
ASSQEPDRANSPLH
>TRBV3-1|few|-
ASSQDPTQYSGANVLT
>TRBV20-1|few|-
SAIPAGAYRDEQF
>TRBV14|-|TRBD2
ASSPWTSGGLYNEQF
>TRBV29-1|few|-
SVEDPTSVQF
>TRBV18|few|-
ASSPVGRTYGYT
>TRBV20-1|many|-
SAGRTNSYEQY
>TRBV29-1|many|TRBD1
SVDRTGGRETQY
>TRBV12-5|few|-
ASGLIPGSETQY
>TRBV10-3|many|-
AITSGSSGYT
>TRBV3-1|medium-sized|-
ASSPPSSGLDYGYT